This T cell receptor (beta chain) was found in a study of T-cell memory formation after mild COVID-19. Study conclusions and caveats: Contracting clones from day 15 to 85 showed balanced CD4/CD8; later expanders favored CD4+.

This clonotype was found a few times. Its antigen is currently unknown. Germline-derived CDR1 and CDR2 are LGHDT and YNNKEL (reference sequence). V dropped 3 bases and J dropped 4; count of bases not matched to a gene: 5. There are 15 residues in the CDR3. Using its own MiXCR run on the 5' RACE reads, TCRdb lists one record per CDR3 protein. The profile covers fewer than 600,000 distinct CDR3 sequences, with about 22% appearing a single time and roughly 8.1% taken by the ten largest. The chain has TRBV3-1 and TRBJ2-1, with TRBD2 matching over 8 bases. This TCR was recovered from an adult woman who had mild COVID-19 (a few samples of this study predate the infection). Cell type and time point are not known. The sequenced sample consisted of PBMCs or a T cell subset sorted from them (not recorded which). The DNA of the CDR3 is TGTGCCAGCAGCCAGGGACTAGGGGTTTACAATGAGCAGTTCTTC. Amino acids: CASSQGLGVYNEQFF.